What follows describes a single T cell receptor (beta chain). These data belong to a study of T-cell memory formation after mild COVID-19. A single record per CDR3 protein comes from TCRdb applying MiXCR to the 5' RACE reads. The sample contains approximately 150,000 distinct CDR3 sequences, more than 12% of which appear only once. V was trimmed by 2 bases and J by 6 bases, leaving 8 bases between them. CDR3 length: 13 amino acids. In germline, CDR1 is MGHRA, CDR2 YSYEKL. The clonotype comes from an adult woman who had mild COVID-19 (a few samples of this study predate the infection). Cell type and time point are not known. The chain recombines TRBV4-1 with TRBJ1-5, with D possibly matching TRBD1 (5 bases). Sequencing used PBMCs or a T cell subset sorted from them (not recorded which). CDR3 in DNA: TGCGCCAGCAGCCAAAAGAGGGGTCAGCCCCAGCATTTT. Translated, it gives CASSQKRGQPQHF.